This entry concerns a single TCR beta chain. The entry originates in a study of blood T cell repertoires in COVID-19. Study in general: From the United States, Italy and Spain came samples of acute and convalescent COVID-19. T cells, B-cell-depleted T cells, or PBMCs supplied cDNA or gDNA.

Under the authors' procedure: The authors estimated nucleated cell counts from reference gene primer amplification. The assay was immunoSEQ multiplex PCR, and TCRdb's table has in-frame clones only and misses some. V and J calls plus clone size are reproduced from that table; the DNA served to infer D and trimming. The profile shows 500,000 to 600,000 clones, about 89% of them singletons. Trimming pared 4 bases from V and 6 bases from J, leaving 20 bases between. This CDR3 has 15 residues. The germline CDR1 and CDR2 sequences are SGHDT and YYEEEE. The Seattle site enrolled patients during active infection and followed them longitudinally.

The sample taken for sequencing was peripheral blood. The chain uses TRBV5-6 and TRBJ2-7; TRBD1 might be the D (6 bases). The sequence was obtained from a woman aged 45-65 years with COVID-19, enrolled during active disease. The CDR3 bases are TGTGCCAGCAGCCGCCGCCTGGACAGTCTCCCCGAGCAGTACTTC. Translation gives CASSRRLDSLPEQYF. Using reference TRBV5-6 and TRBJ2-7 for the parts outside the CDR3, the full variable domain is DAGVTQSPTHLIKTRGQQVTLRCSPKSGHDTVSWYQQALGQGPQFIFQYYEEEERQRGNFPDRFSGHQFPNYSSELNVNALLLGDSALYLCASSRRLDSLPEQYFGPGTRLTVT.